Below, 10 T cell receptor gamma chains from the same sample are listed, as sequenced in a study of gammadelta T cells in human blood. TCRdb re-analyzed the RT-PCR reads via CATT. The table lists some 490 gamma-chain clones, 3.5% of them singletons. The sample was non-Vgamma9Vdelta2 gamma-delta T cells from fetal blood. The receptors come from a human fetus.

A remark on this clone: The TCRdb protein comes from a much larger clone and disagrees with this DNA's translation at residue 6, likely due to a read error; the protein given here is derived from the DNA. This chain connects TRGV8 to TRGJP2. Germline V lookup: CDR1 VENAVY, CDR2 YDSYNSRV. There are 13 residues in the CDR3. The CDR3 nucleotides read TGTGCCACCTGGGATAGAAGTGATTGGATCAAGACGTTT. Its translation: CATWDRSDWIKTF.

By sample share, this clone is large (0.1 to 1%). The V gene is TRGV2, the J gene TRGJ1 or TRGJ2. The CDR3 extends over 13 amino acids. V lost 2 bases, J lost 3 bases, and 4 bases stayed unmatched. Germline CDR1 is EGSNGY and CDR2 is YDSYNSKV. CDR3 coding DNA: TGTGCCACCTGGGACGAGTCTTATTATAAGAAACTCTTT. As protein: CATWDESYYKKLF.

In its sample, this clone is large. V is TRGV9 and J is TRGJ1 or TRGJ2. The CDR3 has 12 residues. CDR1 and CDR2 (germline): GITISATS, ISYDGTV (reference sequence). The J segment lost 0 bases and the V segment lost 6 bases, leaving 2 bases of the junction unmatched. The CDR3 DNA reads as TGTGCCTTGTGGTCGAATTATTATAAGAAACTCTTT. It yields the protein CALWSNYYKKLF.

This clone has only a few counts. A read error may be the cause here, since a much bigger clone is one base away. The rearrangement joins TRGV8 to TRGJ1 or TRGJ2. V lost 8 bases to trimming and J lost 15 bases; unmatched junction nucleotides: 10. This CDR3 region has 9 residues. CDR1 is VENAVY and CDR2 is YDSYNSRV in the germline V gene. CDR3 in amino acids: CATLCGTLF. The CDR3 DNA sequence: TGTGCCACCTTGTGCGGGACACTCTTT.

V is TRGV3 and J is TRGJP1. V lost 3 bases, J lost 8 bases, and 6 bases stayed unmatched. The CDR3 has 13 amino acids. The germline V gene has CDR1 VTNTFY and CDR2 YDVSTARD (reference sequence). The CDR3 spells CATWDAVGWFKIF. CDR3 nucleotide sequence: TGTGCCACCTGGGACGCGGTCGGTTGGTTCAAGATATTT.

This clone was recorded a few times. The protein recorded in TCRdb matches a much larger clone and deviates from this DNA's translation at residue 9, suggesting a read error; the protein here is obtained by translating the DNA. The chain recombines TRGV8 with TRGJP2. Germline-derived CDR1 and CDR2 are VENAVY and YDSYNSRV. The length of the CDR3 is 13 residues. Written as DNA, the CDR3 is TGTGCCACCTGGGATAGTAGTGATTGTATCAAGACGTTT. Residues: CATWDSSDCIKTF.

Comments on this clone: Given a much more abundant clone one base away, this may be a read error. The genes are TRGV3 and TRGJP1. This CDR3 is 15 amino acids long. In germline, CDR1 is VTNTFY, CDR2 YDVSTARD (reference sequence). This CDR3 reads CATWDRHTTGWIKIF. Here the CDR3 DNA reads TGTGCCACCTGGGACAGGCATACCACTGGTTGGATCAAGATATTT.

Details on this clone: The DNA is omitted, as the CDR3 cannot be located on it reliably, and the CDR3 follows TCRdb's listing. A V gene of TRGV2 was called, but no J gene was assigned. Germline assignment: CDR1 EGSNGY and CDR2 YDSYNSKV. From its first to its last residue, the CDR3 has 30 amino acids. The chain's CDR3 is CATWDVIIRNSLAVEQHLLSQVSIGRIQHF.

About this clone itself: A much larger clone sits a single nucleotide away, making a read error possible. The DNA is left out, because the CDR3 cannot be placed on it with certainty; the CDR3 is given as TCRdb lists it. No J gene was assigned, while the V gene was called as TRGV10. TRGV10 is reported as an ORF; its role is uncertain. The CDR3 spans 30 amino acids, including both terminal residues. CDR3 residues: CAAWDYIIRNALAVEQHLLSQVSIGRIQHF.

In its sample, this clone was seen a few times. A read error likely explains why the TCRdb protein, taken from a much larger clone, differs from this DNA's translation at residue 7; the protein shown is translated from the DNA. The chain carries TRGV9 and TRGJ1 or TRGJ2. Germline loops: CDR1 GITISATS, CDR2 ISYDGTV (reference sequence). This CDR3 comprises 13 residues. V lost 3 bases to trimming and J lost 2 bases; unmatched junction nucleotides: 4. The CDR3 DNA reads TGTGCCTTGTGGGAGATTGATTATTATAAGAAACTCTTT. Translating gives CALWEIDYYKKLF.